This TCR beta chain was identified during a study of cytomegalovirus exposure and HLA in healthy donors. PCR involved 60 Vbeta and 13 Jbeta primers. Data came from immunoSEQ multiplex PCR; TCRdb stores just in-frame clones and leaves some out. The sample has fewer than 130,000 clones, 55% to 65% seen once; the top ten hold 3% to 4%. Turning to this clone: What it binds is unknown.

Study-wide findings and caveats: There were reportedly fewer N-insertions in an Asian-associated ancestry cluster than the roughly 670-donor mean, in a later analysis. Reports credit the classifier with highly specific, highly sensitive diagnosis of cytomegalovirus status. A later analysis associated roughly 15,000 TCR beta sequences with HLA alleles at a 0.05 false discovery rate.

The CDR3 covers 14 residues. The ends lost 9 bases at V and 6 bases at J; junction bases unmatched: 12. Germline values: CDR1 LNHDA, CDR2 SQIVND (reference sequence). Each donor was nominally healthy when sampled (though unrecorded immune exposures were likely). The V call is TRBV19, the J call TRBJ2-7, with 9 bases identical to TRBD1. What was sequenced was PBMCs. The receptor was isolated from a young man in good health and CMV-seropositive. DNA for the CDR3: TGTGCCAGCAACTCCGGGACAGGGCCACTCGAGCAGTACTTC. Its protein is CASNSGTGPLEQYF. Full variable domain (remainder filled in from reference TRBV19 and TRBJ2-7): DGGITQSPKYLFRKEGQNVTLSCEQNLNHDAMYWYRQDPGQGLRLIYYSQIVNDFQKGDIAEGYSVSREKKESFPLTVTSAQKNPTAFYLCASNSGTGPLEQYFGPGTRLTVT.